This T cell receptor (beta chain) was retrieved from a study of blood T cell repertoires in COVID-19. Study-wide context: Sources were T cells, B-cell-depleted T cells, or PBMCs; the material itself was cDNA or gDNA.

As to this clone: Different DNA sequences within this sample yield the same CDR3.

Data came from immunoSEQ multiplex PCR; TCRdb stores just in-frame clones and leaves some out. The table shows a few hundred thousand clones, with roughly 88% occurring only once. Trimming took 4 bases from V and 3 from J; bases not matched to a gene: 4. This CDR3 is 15 amino acids long. Germline V gives CDR1 KGHDR, CDR2 SFDVKD. The J gene is TRBJ2-3, the V gene TRBV24-1; 9 positions match TRBD1. The receptor was isolated from a human donor in a cohort sampled during active COVID-19. Material for sequencing was peripheral blood. The CDR3 region has the DNA TGTGCCACCAGTGACCCCGGACAGGGGACAGATACGCAGTATTTT. Translation gives CATSDPGQGTDTQYF.